This TCR beta chain was observed in a study of T cells expressing NK-cell markers. Study outcomes and limitations: The leading position in the CD3+CD56-NKG2C+ fraction of a handful of donors also went to these clonotypes. Unclear, still, was the HCMV specificity of the expanded NKG2C+ T cell clones.

With UMIs, 5'RACE template switching was used to make TCR beta cDNA. TCRdb reworked the 5' RACE reads into one entry per CDR3 protein, no DNA. Its table lists roughly 150,000 distinct CDR3 sequences. Concerning this clonotype itself: The antigen is not known.

The CDR3 is 14 amino acids. In germline, CDR1 is DFQATT, CDR2 SNEGSKA (reference sequence). Input material: blood T cells: a sorted CD56 or NKG2C T cell subset, CD4+ or CD8+ T cells, or bulk PBMC T cells (not recorded which). The chain has TRBV20-1 and TRBJ2-7; the TRBD1 assignment by TCRdb is unverifiable without DNA. The sequence was obtained from a woman between 18 and 70 years old in good health. This chain's CDR3 is CSANSGQPSYEQYF.